This T cell receptor (beta chain) was identified during a study of CD8 T cells in ankylosing spondylitis. The authors made TCR beta libraries by quantitative 5'-RACE with molecular barcodes. MiXCR, applied by TCRdb to the 5' RACE reads, yields one record per CDR3 protein. The sample includes hundreds of thousands of distinct CDR3 sequences, approximately 10% of them seen just once. Study-wide results and limits: Typical of ankylosing spondylitis blood, it appeared, was a TCR beta motif of seven to nine highly homologous variants. The clones that were linked to disease were reported to be significantly enriched in matched synovial fluid samples from ankylosing spondylitis patients. Existing reports had already noted some motif variants in reactive arthritis synovial fluid and blood.

This clonotype appeared a few times. No antigen is known for it. The CDR3 has 14 amino acids. Deletions cut 5 bases from V and 2 bases from J, with 13 bases between. Germline CDR1 MNHEY, CDR2 SMNVEV (reference sequence). Material: blood, either unsorted or a sorted T cell fraction (not recorded which). The V and J genes are TRBV27 and TRBJ2-7; maybe TRBD1 (6 bases). The TCR comes from a male donor with ankylosing spondylitis. Here the CDR3 DNA reads TGTGCCAGCAGTCAACCCGGGACAACCTACGAGCAGTACTTC. Translation gives CASSQPGTTYEQYF.